This T cell receptor (beta chain) was recorded in a study of blood T cell repertoires in COVID-19. Background on the study: The cDNA or gDNA used as material had been derived from T cells, B-cell-depleted T cells, or PBMCs.

Germline CDR1 SQVTM, CDR2 ANQGSEA. The CDR3 contains 14 residues. Trimming took off 7 bases at V and 2 bases at J, with 16 bases between the two ends. Participants were aged about 18 to 89 years from roughly 25 US areas. Source study methods: Reference gene primers were amplified, and this amplification served to estimate nucleated cell counts. Some clones are missing from TCRdb's copy, which holds only in-frame ones; the method was immunoSEQ multiplex PCR. D and trimming come from the DNA, and the V and J calls and clone size come from that table. Altogether some 190,000 clones are present, 65% to 80% being singletons, with the ten largest covering around 17%.

The receptor was derived from a woman aged 45-59 years with acute COVID-19. The chain joins TRBV29-1 to TRBJ2-3; weak D call: TRBD1 (6 bases). Source material: PBMCs or T cells enriched from blood (not recorded which). DNA for the CDR3: TGCAGCGCCCGACGAGGGGGAAACACAGATACGCAGTATTTT. Protein: CSARRGGNTDTQYF.